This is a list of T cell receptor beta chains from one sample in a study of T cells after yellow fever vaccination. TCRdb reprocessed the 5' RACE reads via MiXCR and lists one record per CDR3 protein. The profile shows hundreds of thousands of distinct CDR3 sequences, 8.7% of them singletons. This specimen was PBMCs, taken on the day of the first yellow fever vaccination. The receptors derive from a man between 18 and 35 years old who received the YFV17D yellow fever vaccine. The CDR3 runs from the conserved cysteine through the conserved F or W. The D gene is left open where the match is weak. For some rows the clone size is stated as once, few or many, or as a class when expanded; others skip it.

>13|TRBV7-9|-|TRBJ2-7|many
CASSPGHTYEQYF
TGTGCCAGCAGCCCCGGACATACCTACGAGCAGTACTTC
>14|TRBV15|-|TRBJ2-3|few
CATTLRPGTDTQYF
TGTGCCACCACCCTGAGACCGGGCACAGATACGCAGTATTTT
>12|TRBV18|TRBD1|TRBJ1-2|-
CASSPRQGAILF
TGTGCCAGCTCACCAAGGCAGGGGGCAATCCTCTTC
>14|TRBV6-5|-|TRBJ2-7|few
CASSYKQGSYEQYF
TGTGCCAGCAGTTACAAGCAGGGCAGCTACGAGCAGTACTTC
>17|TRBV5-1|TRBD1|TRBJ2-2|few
CASSLVGAGGSGGELFF
TGCGCCAGCAGCTTGGTAGGCGCAGGGGGCAGCGGCGGGGAGCTGTTTTTT
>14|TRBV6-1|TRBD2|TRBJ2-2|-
CASRTSANTGELFF
TGTGCCAGCAGGACTAGCGCGAACACCGGGGAGCTGTTTTTT
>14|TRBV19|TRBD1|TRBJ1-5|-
CASSGTGVDQPQHF
TGTGCCAGTAGCGGGACAGGGGTCGACCAGCCCCAGCATTTT
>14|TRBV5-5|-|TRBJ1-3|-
CASSLRRDQDTIYF
TGTGCCAGCAGCTTGCGCCGAGATCAGGACACCATATATTTT
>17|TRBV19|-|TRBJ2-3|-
CASTENSGGRLADTQYF
TGTGCCAGTACGGAGAACTCCGGGGGGCGTTTGGCAGATACGCAGTATTTT
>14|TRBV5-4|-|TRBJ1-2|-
CASSLSLANYGYTF
TGTGCCAGCAGCTTAAGCCTTGCTAACTATGGCTACACCTTC
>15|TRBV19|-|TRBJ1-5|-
CASTPGGFGNQPQHF
TGTGCCAGTACGCCCGGGGGCTTTGGCAATCAGCCCCAGCATTTT
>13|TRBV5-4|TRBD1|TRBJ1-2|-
CASSLSGGNGYTF
TGTGCCAGCAGCTTGTCAGGGGGCAATGGCTACACCTTC
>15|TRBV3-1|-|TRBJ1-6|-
CASSREGRSNSPLHF
TGTGCCAGCAGCCGGGAAGGGAGAAGCAATTCACCCCTCCACTTT
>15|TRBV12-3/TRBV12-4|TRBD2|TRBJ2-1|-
CASSFLYGGAGEQFF
TGTGCCAGCAGTTTTCTTTACGGGGGGGCAGGTGAGCAGTTCTTC
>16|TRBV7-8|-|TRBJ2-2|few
CASSLRDDLGTGELFF
TGTGCCAGCAGCTTACGAGACGACCTGGGGACCGGGGAGCTGTTTTTT
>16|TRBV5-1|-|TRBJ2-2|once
CASSLNWVANTGELFF
TGCGCCAGCAGCTTGAATTGGGTAGCGAACACCGGGGAGCTGTTTTTT
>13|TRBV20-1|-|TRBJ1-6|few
CSASNSYNSPLHF
TGCAGTGCTAGCAACTCCTATAATTCACCCCTCCACTTT
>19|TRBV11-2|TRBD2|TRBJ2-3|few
CASSLFGRSVAGDPDTQYF
TGTGCCAGCAGCTTATTTGGCCGGAGCGTAGCGGGGGACCCAGATACGCAGTATTTT
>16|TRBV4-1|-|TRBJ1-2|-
CASSQVGDGINYGYTF
TGCGCCAGCAGCCAAGTAGGGGACGGCATCAACTATGGCTACACCTTC
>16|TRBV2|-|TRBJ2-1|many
CASSEAQRGSYNEQFF
TGTGCCAGCAGTGAAGCTCAGAGGGGCTCCTACAATGAGCAGTTCTTC
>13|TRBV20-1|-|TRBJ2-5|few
CSARDLRAETQYF
TGCAGTGCTAGAGACCTCAGGGCCGAGACCCAGTACTTC
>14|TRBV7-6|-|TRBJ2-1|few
CASSLDQLGHEQFF
TGTGCCAGCAGCTTGGATCAGCTGGGGCATGAGCAGTTCTTC
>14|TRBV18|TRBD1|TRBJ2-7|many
CASSPGTGSYEQYF
TGTGCCAGCTCACCCGGGACAGGGTCCTACGAGCAGTACTTC
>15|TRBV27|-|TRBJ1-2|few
CASSSSGTPLEGYTF
TGTGCCAGCAGTTCATCGGGGACACCGCTAGAAGGCTACACCTTC
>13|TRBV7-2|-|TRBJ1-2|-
CASSLGGHYGYTF
TGTGCCAGCAGCTTAGGGGGGCACTATGGCTACACCTTC
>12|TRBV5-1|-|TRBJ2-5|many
CASRLDRETQYF
TGCGCCAGCAGATTAGATCGGGAGACCCAGTACTTC
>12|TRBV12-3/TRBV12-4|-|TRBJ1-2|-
CASRSQGLGYTF
TGTGCCAGCAGATCACAGGGTTTAGGCTACACCTTC
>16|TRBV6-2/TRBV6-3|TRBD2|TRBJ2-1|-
CASSRRTSGSYNEQFF
TGTGCCAGCAGTCGCCGTACTAGCGGGTCCTACAATGAGCAGTTCTTC
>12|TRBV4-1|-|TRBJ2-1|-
CASSQQTIEQFF
TGCGCCAGCAGCCAACAGACGATTGAGCAGTTCTTC
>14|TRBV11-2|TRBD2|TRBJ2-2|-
CASPTGLAGGELFF
TGTGCCAGCCCTACCGGACTAGCGGGCGGGGAGCTGTTTTTT
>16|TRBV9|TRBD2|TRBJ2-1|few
CASSVQTSGGRDEQFF
TGTGCCAGCAGCGTCCAGACTAGCGGGGGTCGGGATGAGCAGTTCTTC
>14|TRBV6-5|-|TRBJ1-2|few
CASSYSTVRDGYTF
TGTGCCAGCAGTTACTCGACGGTCAGGGATGGCTACACCTTC
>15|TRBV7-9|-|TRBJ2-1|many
CASSSRGSTYNEQFF
TGTGCCAGCAGCTCTCGGGGGTCTACCTACAATGAGCAGTTCTTC
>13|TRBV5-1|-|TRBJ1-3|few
CASSLDAGNTIYF
TGCGCCAGCAGCTTGGATGCTGGAAACACCATATATTTT
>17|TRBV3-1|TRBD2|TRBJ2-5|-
CASSQDILAGAQETQYF
TGTGCCAGCAGCCAAGATATCCTAGCGGGGGCTCAAGAGACCCAGTACTTC
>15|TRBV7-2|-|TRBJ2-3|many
CASTIPGHRTDTQYF
TGTGCCAGCACTATTCCGGGACACCGCACAGATACGCAGTATTTT
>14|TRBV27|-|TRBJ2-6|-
CASGSSSGANVLTF
TGTGCCAGCGGATCTTCCTCTGGGGCCAACGTCCTGACTTTC
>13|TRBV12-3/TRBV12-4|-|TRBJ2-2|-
CASGHRASGELFF
TGTGCCAGCGGCCACAGGGCGAGCGGGGAGCTGTTTTTT
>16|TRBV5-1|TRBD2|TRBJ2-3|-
CASSPATSGVIDTQYF
TGCGCCAGCAGCCCCGCGACTAGCGGGGTAATAGATACGCAGTATTTT
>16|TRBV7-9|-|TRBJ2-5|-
CASSPTDRLSLETQYF
TGTGCCAGCAGTCCCACGGATCGACTCTCTTTGGAGACCCAGTACTTC
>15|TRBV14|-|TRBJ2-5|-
CASSQYRGLRETQYF
TGTGCCAGCAGCCAATATCGGGGTTTGAGGGAGACCCAGTACTTC
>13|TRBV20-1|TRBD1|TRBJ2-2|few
CSAQTGGSGELFF
TGCAGTGCGCAGACAGGGGGCTCCGGGGAGCTGTTTTTT
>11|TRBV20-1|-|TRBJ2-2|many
CSAVDQRKLFF
TGCAGTGCGGTCGACCAGAGGAAGCTGTTTTTT
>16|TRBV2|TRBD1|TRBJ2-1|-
CASSEWGTGSGNEQFF
TGTGCCAGCAGTGAATGGGGGACAGGGAGCGGCAATGAGCAGTTCTTC
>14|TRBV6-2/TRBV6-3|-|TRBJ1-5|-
CASSYGSDNQPQHF
TGTGCCAGCAGTTACGGTAGTGACAATCAGCCCCAGCATTTT
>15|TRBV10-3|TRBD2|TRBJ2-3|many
CAISVGGGYTDTQYF
TGTGCCATCAGTGTTGGCGGGGGATACACAGATACGCAGTATTTT
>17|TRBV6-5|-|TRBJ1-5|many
CASSYWVGQDYNQPQHF
TGTGCCAGCAGTTACTGGGTGGGCCAGGACTACAATCAGCCCCAGCATTTT
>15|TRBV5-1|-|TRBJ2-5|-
CASSLSGGAGETQYF
TGCGCCAGCAGCTTGTCTGGGGGCGCTGGGGAGACCCAGTACTTC
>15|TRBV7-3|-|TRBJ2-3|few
CASSLFKAGRDTQYF
TGTGCCAGCAGCTTATTTAAGGCGGGGCGAGATACGCAGTATTTT
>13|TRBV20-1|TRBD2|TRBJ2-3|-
CSATRTSPDTQYF
TGCAGTGCTACCAGGACTAGCCCAGATACGCAGTATTTT
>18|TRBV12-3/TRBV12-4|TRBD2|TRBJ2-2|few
CASSLGRTSALGTGELFF
TGTGCCAGCAGTTTAGGAAGGACTAGCGCCCTGGGCACCGGGGAGCTGTTTTTT